This T cell receptor beta chain was captured in a study of T cell responses to AZD1222 COVID-19 vaccine. Libraries were prepared by immunoSEQ multiplex PCR; TCRdb keeps only in-frame clonotypes and omits some of them. The sample has approximately 190,000 clones; about nine tenths are singletons. V lost 2 bases and J 8 bases, leaving 15 bases between the germline ends. From germline, CDR1 is MNHNS and CDR2 SASEGT. This CDR3 contains 14 residues. Study results and limitations: Elevations in Spike-specific TCR breadth and depth followed administration of two AZD1222 doses. Targets within unmutated variant regions were reportedly found for nearly half of spike-specific TCRs. Just 5 or 6 AZD1222 recipients tested seropositive at baseline. Spike-wide vaccine-associated CD4 TCRs dominated at 160-218 and 743-854.

In this sample, this clone turned up once. Its specificity is unknown. The input for sequencing was peripheral blood, taken on day 0 of MenACWY control vaccination. This receptor was identified in an adult in good health. This chain uses TRBV6-1 with TRBJ1-2, with unresolved D. This chain's CDR3 is CASSEIPGLGGYTF. Written as DNA, the CDR3 is TGTGCCAGCAGTGAAATACCAGGATTGGGCGGCTACACCTTC.